The rows below give T cell receptor beta chains drawn from one sample of a study of T cells in Graves' hyperthyroidism and ophthalmopathy. A single record per CDR3 protein comes from TCRdb applying MiXCR to the multiplex PCR reads. The profile shows a few hundred thousand distinct CDR3 sequences, 18% of them singletons. Specimen: blood. Receptor source: a man aged 35 to 55 with Graves' hyperthyroidism. The CDR3 runs from the conserved cysteine through the conserved F or W. The D gene is left open where the match is weak. Part of the rows lack a size; the others show once, few, many or a class for expanded clones.

>TRBV4-3|TRBJ2-5|.|19|.
TGCGCCAGCAGCCGTCGATCCGGGCCCTCTCGGCCCCTACAAGAGACCCAGTACTTC
CASSRRSGPSRPLQETQYF
>TRBV20-1|TRBJ1-1|many|14|.
TGCAGTGCTAGAGACGGGGGGAGGGACACTGAAGCTTTCTTT
CSARDGGRDTEAFF
>TRBV30|TRBJ1-5|many|16|.
TGTGCCTGGAGCCTCAGGGGACTCTATAGCAATCAGCCCCAGCATTTT
CAWSLRGLYSNQPQHF
>TRBV3-1|TRBJ2-5|many|12|TRBD1
TGTGCCAGCGGACAGGGAGGAGAGACCCAGTACTTC
CASGQGGETQYF
>TRBV5-1|TRBJ2-1|many|13|.
TGCGCCAGCAGCAGGTGGACGGACAATGAGCAGTTCTTC
CASSRWTDNEQFF
>TRBV5-8|TRBJ2-7|few|18|.
TGTGCCAGCAGCTTGGCGTCTCCCGGACAGAGCGCGTCCTACGAGCAGTACTTC
CASSLASPGQSASYEQYF
>TRBV6-1|TRBJ1-2|.|13|.
TGTGCCTCAGGAGGCATAATGGACTATGGCTACACCTTC
CASGGIMDYGYTF
>TRBV19|TRBJ1-1|few|13|.
TGTGCCAGTAGACTAACCGCATACGCTGAAGCTTTCTTT
CASRLTAYAEAFF
>TRBV20-1|TRBJ2-7|many|11|.
TGCAGTGCCCAGGGACCGTGGGAGCAGTACTTC
CSAQGPWEQYF
>TRBV2|TRBJ2-2|.|14|TRBD1
TGTGCCAGCAGAGACAGGGCTAGGACCGGGGAGCTGTTTTTT
CASRDRARTGELFF
>TRBV10-3|TRBJ1-3|few|14|.
TGTGCCATCAGTGAGACAGGGTCTGGAAACACCATATATTTT
CAISETGSGNTIYF
>TRBV15|TRBJ1-6|.|13|.
TGTGCCACCAGTCCAGAACAGAATTCACCCCTCCACTTT
CATSPEQNSPLHF
>TRBV4-1|TRBJ2-7|.|17|TRBD2
TGCGCCAGCAGCCAAGGTGGCGGGGGGGGCCCTCCCTACGAGCAGTACTTC
CASSQGGGGGPPYEQYF
>TRBV28|TRBJ2-3|many|12|.
TGTGCCAGCAGTTTAAACAGCCCGACGCAGTATTTT
CASSLNSPTQYF
>TRBV7-2|TRBJ2-1|many|15|TRBD2
TGTGCCAGCAGCCCGACTAGCGGGGGGAACAATGAGCAGTTCTTC
CASSPTSGGNNEQFF
>TRBV20-1|TRBJ2-1|many|10|.
TGCAGTGCCTCATACAATGAGCAGTTCTTC
CSASYNEQFF
>TRBV15|TRBJ1-5|.|15|TRBD1
TGTGCCACCAGTGATCGACAGGGAAACAATCAGCCCCAGCATTTT
CATSDRQGNNQPQHF
>TRBV5-1|TRBJ2-3|.|16|TRBD1
TGTGCCAGCAGTCCCCGGACAGGTCTAAGCACAGATACGCAGTATTTT
CASSPRTGLSTDTQYF
>TRBV4-3|TRBJ2-7|.|18|.
TGCGCCAGCAGCCCGACCTACTTTGACTCAAGGAGTTCCTACGAGCAGTACTTC
CASSPTYFDSRSSYEQYF
>TRBV4-2|TRBJ1-2|few|15|.
TGTGCCAGCAGCCAAGATATCCAACTTCTCTATGGCTACACCTTC
CASSQDIQLLYGYTF
>TRBV20-1|TRBJ2-1|many|14|TRBD2
TGCAGTGCCCCATCCGGGACTAGCTACAATGAGCAGTTCTTC
CSAPSGTSYNEQFF
>TRBV7-9|TRBJ1-1|.|15|TRBD1
TGTGCCAGCAGCTTGCGGACAGGGACGACCACTGAAGCTTTCTTT
CASSLRTGTTTEAFF
>TRBV6-9|TRBJ2-2|.|15|.
TGTGCCAGCAGTGACACAGGGAGGGACACCGGGGAGCTGTTTTTT
CASSDTGRDTGELFF
>TRBV4-2|TRBJ1-5|.|13|.
TGTGCCAGCAGCCAAGAGGTGGATCAGCCCCAGCATTTT
CASSQEVDQPQHF
>TRBV7-8|TRBJ2-4|many|11|.
TGTGCCAGCAGCTTACGGGACATTCAGTACTTC
CASSLRDIQYF
>TRBV20-1|TRBJ2-7|few|13|.
TGCAGTGCTAGTCTCAGGGGTGCCAACGAGCAGTACTTC
CSASLRGANEQYF
>TRBV9|TRBJ2-3|.|13|.
TGTGCCAGCAGGGGCGAGGGCACAGATACGCAGTATTTT
CASRGEGTDTQYF
>TRBV18|TRBJ2-1|few|16|TRBD2
TGTGCCAGCTCACCTTCGGTAGCGGGGGGATACAATGAGCAGTTCTTC
CASSPSVAGGYNEQFF
>TRBV5-1|TRBJ2-3|many|16|TRBD2
TGCGCCAGCAGGTTTGGACTAGCCCAATTCACAGATACGCAGTATTTT
CASRFGLAQFTDTQYF
>TRBV5-1|TRBJ2-1|many|15|TRBD1
TGCGCCAGCAGCCGGGACAGGAACTCCTACAATGAGCAGTTCTTC
CASSRDRNSYNEQFF
>TRBV24-1|TRBJ2-1|many|16|TRBD2
TGTGCCACCAGTGATTTTCGGGGGGGGGTCTACAATGAGCAGTTCTTC
CATSDFRGGVYNEQFF
>TRBV9|TRBJ2-7|.|12|.
TGTGCCAGCAGCGTCGATATCGGCGAGCAGTACTTC
CASSVDIGEQYF
>TRBV7-2|TRBJ2-5|.|12|.
TGTGCCAGCAGCCCCGACGGGGTCGGACAGTACTTC
CASSPDGVGQYF
>TRBV7-2|TRBJ2-1|many|16|TRBD1
TGTGCCAGCAGCCTAGGACAGGGGGTTATTTACAATGAGCAGTTCTTC
CASSLGQGVIYNEQFF
>TRBV7-3|TRBJ2-1|.|13|TRBD1
TGTGCCAGCACGACCGAGACAGGGGATGAGCAGTTCTTC
CASTTETGDEQFF
>TRBV20-1|TRBJ2-5|few|15|.
TGCAGTGCTAACGGCCTCCCGGGGGCGGATGAGACCCAGTACTTC
CSANGLPGADETQYF
>TRBV6-1|TRBJ2-3|.|13|.
TGTGCCAGCAGTCGAGAGACTACAGATACGCAGTATTTT
CASSRETTDTQYF
>TRBV7-2|TRBJ2-2|many|15|TRBD1
TGTGCCAGCAGCCAGGGACAGGGATTCCGCGGGGAGCTGTTTTTT
CASSQGQGFRGELFF
>TRBV6-1|TRBJ2-2|.|16|.
TGTGCCAGCAGTGAATCCCCGTTAACCAACACCGGGGAGCTGTTTTTT
CASSESPLTNTGELFF
>TRBV6-2/TRBV6-3|TRBJ1-5|many|15|.
TGTGCCAGCACTCTAGGATCGGGCGGCAATCAGCCCCAGCATTTT
CASTLGSGGNQPQHF
>TRBV7-8|TRBJ1-2|many|13|TRBD1
TGTGCCAGCAGCGCCCACAGGGGAGCTGGCTACACCTTC
CASSAHRGAGYTF
>TRBV5-1|TRBJ1-1|few|14|.
TGCGCCAGCAGCCGCTACGACAGATACACTGAAGCTTTCTTT
CASSRYDRYTEAFF
>TRBV5-1|TRBJ2-2|many|14|TRBD1
TGCGCCAGCAGCCTACAGGGGGTTACCGGGGAGCTGTTTTTT
CASSLQGVTGELFF
>TRBV5-1|TRBJ2-3|many|12|.
TGCGCCAGCAGCGAAGACTTGGATACGCAGTATTTT
CASSEDLDTQYF
>TRBV11-2|TRBJ1-5|few|15|.
TGTGCCAGCAGCTTATCCTTCGGGAACAATCAGCCCCAGCATTTT
CASSLSFGNNQPQHF
>TRBV7-3|TRBJ2-3|many|15|.
TGTGCCAGCAGCAGATCTAGCACTAGCACAGATACGCAGTATTTT
CASSRSSTSTDTQYF
>TRBV15|TRBJ2-5|many|15|TRBD2
TGTGCCACCAGCAAGGGACTAGCGCAACAAGAGACCCAGTACTTC
CATSKGLAQQETQYF
>TRBV6-2/TRBV6-3|TRBJ1-5|many|14|.
TGTGCCAGCAGCTACGAGGGCAGGGACCAGCCCCAGCATTTT
CASSYEGRDQPQHF
>TRBV2|TRBJ1-5|many|12|.
TGTGCCAGCATCCAGGGGTGGGAGATGGTGCATTTT
CASIQGWEMVHF
>TRBV7-9|TRBJ1-4|few|19|TRBD1
TGTGCCAGCAGTTCCATTGGGACAGGGGGCGCCGGGATTAATGAAAGACTGTTTTTT
CASSSIGTGGAGINERLFF
>TRBV30|TRBJ2-7|many|12|TRBD2
TGTGCCTGGAGCGGGGGGGTCTACGAGCAGTACTTC
CAWSGGVYEQYF
>TRBV12-3/TRBV12-4|TRBJ1-1|many|14|TRBD1
TGTGCCAGCAGTCCCGGGACAGCCCCACGGGGAGCTTTCTTT
CASSPGTAPRGAFF
>TRBV28|TRBJ2-7|many|13|.
TGTGCCAGCAGGCGGGATGCATTATACGAGCAGTACTTC
CASRRDALYEQYF
>TRBV9|TRBJ1-1|many|12|.
TGTGCCAGCAGCGAGGTCGGGACTGAAGCTTTCTTT
CASSEVGTEAFF